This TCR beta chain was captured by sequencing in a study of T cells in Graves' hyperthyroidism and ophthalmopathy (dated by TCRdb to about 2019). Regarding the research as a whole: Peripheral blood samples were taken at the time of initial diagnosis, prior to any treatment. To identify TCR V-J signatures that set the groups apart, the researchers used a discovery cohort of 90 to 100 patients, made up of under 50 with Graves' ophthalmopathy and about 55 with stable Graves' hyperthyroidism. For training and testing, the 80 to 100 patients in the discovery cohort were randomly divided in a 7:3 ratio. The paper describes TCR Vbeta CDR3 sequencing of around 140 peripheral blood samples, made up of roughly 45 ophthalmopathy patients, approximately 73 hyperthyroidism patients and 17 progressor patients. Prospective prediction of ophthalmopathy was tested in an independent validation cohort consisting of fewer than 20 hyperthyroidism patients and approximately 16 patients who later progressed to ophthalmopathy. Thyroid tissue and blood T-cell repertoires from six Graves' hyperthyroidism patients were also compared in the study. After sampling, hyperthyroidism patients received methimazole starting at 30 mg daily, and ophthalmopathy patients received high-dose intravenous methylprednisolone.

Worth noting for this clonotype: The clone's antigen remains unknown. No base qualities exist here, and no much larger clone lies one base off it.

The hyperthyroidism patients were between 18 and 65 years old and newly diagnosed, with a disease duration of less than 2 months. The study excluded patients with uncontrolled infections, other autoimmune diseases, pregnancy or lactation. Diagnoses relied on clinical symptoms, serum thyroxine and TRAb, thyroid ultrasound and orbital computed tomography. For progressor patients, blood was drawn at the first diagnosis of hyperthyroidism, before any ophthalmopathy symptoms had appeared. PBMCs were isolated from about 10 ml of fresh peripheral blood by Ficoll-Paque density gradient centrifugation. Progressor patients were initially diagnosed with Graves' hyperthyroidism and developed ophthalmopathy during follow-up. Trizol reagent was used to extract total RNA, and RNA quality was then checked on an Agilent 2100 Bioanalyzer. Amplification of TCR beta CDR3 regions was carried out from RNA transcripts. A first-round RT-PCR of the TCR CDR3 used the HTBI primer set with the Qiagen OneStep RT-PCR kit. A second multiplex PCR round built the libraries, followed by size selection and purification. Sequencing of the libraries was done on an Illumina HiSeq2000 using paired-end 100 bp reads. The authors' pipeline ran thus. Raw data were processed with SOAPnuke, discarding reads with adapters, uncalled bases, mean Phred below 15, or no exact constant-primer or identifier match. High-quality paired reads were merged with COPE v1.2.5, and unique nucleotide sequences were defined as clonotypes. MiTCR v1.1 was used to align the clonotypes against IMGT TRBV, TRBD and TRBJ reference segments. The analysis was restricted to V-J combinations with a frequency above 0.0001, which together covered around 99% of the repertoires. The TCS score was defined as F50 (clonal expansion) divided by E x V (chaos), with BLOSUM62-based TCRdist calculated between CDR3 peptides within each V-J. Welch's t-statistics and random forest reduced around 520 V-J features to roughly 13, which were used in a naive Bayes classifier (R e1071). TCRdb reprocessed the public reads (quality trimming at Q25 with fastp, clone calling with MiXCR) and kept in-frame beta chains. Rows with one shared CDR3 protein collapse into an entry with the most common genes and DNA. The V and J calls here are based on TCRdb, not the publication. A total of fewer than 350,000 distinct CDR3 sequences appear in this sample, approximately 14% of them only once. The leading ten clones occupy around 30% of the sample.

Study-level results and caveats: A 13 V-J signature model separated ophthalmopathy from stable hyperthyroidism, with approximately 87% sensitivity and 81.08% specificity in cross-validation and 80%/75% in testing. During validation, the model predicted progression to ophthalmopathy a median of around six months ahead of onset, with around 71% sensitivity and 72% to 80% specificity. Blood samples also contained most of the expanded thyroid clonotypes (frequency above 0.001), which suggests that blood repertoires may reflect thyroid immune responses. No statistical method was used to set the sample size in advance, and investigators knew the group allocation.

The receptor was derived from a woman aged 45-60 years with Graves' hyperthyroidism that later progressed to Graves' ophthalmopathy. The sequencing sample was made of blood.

The CDR3 here reads CASSIDNNYGYTF. The nucleotide sequence reads as follows: TGTGCCAGTAGTATCGACAATAACTATGGCTACACCTTC. The rearrangement combines TRBV19 with TRBJ1-2; the D gene cannot be resolved reliably. Trimming removed 3 bases from V and 1 base from J, leaving 6 bases between the germline ends. The germline V gene encodes CDR1 LNHDA and CDR2 SQIVND (reference sequence). The CDR3 covers 13 residues, taking in both the cysteine and the phenylalanine. Solely the CDR3 DNA is kept, with 39 bases framed from the first base.